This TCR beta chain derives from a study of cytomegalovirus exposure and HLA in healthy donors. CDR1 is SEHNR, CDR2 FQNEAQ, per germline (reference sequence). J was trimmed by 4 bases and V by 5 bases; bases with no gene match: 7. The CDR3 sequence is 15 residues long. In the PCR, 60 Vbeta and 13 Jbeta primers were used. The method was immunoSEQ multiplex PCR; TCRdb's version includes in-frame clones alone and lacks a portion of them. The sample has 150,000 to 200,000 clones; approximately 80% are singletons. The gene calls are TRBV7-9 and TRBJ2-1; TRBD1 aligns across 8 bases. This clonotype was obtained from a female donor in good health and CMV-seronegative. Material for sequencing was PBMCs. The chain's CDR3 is CASSPGQGSYNEQFF. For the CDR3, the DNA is TGTGCCAGCAGCCCTGGACAGGGATCTTACAATGAGCAGTTCTTC.